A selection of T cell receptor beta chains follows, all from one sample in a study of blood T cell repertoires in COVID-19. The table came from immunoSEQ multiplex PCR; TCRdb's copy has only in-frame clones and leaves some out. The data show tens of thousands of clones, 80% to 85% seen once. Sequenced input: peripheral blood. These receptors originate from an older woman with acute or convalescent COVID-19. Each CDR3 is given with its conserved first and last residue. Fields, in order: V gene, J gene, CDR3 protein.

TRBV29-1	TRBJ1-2	CSVERSGVGYGYTF
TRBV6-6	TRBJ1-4	CASRDRGEKLFF
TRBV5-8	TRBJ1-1	CASSLEWATEAFF
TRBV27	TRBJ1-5	CASPNRGGRLVGNQPQHF
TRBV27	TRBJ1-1	CASSPRQSSIEAFF
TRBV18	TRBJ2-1	CASSQGSGPRAWLFF
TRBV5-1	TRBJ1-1	CASSLVRTTGAEAFF
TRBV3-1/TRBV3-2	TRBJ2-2	CASSNRGLAGELFF
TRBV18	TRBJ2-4	CASSPSPGSIQYF
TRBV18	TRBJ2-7	CASSPSSGFSVHF
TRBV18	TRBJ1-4	CASSPGGSSNEKLFF
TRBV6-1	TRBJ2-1	CASSDLGSSYNEQFF
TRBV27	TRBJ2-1	CASSPWTDIQFNEQFF
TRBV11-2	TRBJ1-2	CASSLGGVGGYTF